This record looks at one TCR beta chain sequence and its context. The data were taken from a study of blood T cell repertoires in COVID-19. Study-level information: Specimens from acute and convalescent COVID-19 originated in the United States, Italy and Spain. T cells, B-cell-depleted T cells, or PBMCs provided the cDNA or gDNA that served as material.

In Seattle, patients joined the study during active infection and were tracked longitudinally. The CDR3 runs 14 residues. V gave up 0 bases and J gave up 1 base, with 5 bases separating them. Germline assignment: CDR1 SGHTA and CDR2 FQGTGA. Original analysis: Reference gene primer amplification gave estimated nucleated cell counts. This table comes from immunoSEQ multiplex PCR, and its TCRdb copy is limited to in-frame clones, with some not included. V and J calls and clone size are as listed in that table; D and trimming were resolved from the DNA. The sample consists of about 190,000 clones, 80% to 90% of them appearing once.

The chain joins TRBV7-3 to TRBJ2-3; the D gene is possibly TRBD2 (5 bases). Sequencing was done on a sample of peripheral blood. This TCR was recovered from a woman older than 75 with COVID-19, enrolled during active disease. As DNA, the CDR3 is TGTGCCAGCAGCTTAACGCGGGGCACAGATACGCAGTATTTT. Translating it yields CASSLTRGTDTQYF.